The rows below give T cell receptor beta chains drawn from one sample of a study of blood T cell repertoires in COVID-19. The data were produced by immunoSEQ multiplex PCR, yet TCRdb's version contains in-frame clones alone and is incomplete. Here the sample spans hundreds of thousands of clones, nearly 90% being singletons. Sequencing used PBMCs or T cells enriched from blood (not recorded which). All receptors come from a woman between 18 and 29 years old with acute COVID-19. The CDR3 runs from the conserved cysteine through the conserved F or W. The order of the fields is clone size, D gene, V gene, J gene, CDR3 DNA, CDR3 protein. The D gene is left open where the match is weak. Size is stated for part of the rows, as once, few or many counts, or as a class when the clone is expanded.

>.|.|TRBV2|TRBJ1-5
TGTGCCAGCAGTGTAGGGGGGGTGAAGCCCCAGCATTTT
CASSVGGVKPQHF
>.|.|TRBV7-3|TRBJ2-1
TGTGCCAGCAGCCCTACCCGTCAGGGATACAATGAGCAGTTCTTC
CASSPTRQGYNEQFF
>.|.|TRBV6-5|TRBJ1-2
TGTGCCCGTGGGGGGGGACATCTAAACTATGGCTACACCTTC
CARGGGHLNYGYTF
>.|.|TRBV5-6|TRBJ2-7
TGTGCCAGCAGCTTTGGACAGGGGACTAGCGTACCCTACGAGCAGTACTTC
CASSFGQGTSVPYEQYF
>.|.|TRBV12-3/TRBV12-4|TRBJ2-6
TGTGCCAGCGCGCTCTCTGGGGCCAACGTCCTGACTTTC
CASALSGANVLTF
>.|TRBD1|TRBV23-1|TRBJ2-3
TGCGCCAGCAGTCAATCGGGACAGGGCACAGATACGCAGTATTTT
CASSQSGQGTDTQYF
>.|.|TRBV19|TRBJ2-2
TGTGCCAGTAGCCAGGGTCTTCGCATCGGGGAGCTGTTTTTT
CASSQGLRIGELFF
>.|.|TRBV5-5|TRBJ1-1
TGTGCCAGCAGCTTGGGGCGGGCCAACACTGAAGCTTTCTTT
CASSLGRANTEAFF
>.|TRBD1|TRBV28|TRBJ2-3
TGTGCCAGCAGTTCACCGGGACAGGGGAAACGTACGCAGTATTTT
CASSSPGQGKRTQYF
>.|TRBD1|TRBV15|TRBJ2-6
TGTGCCACCAGCCTAGGGGGCGCTGGGGCCAACGTCCTGACTTTC
CATSLGGAGANVLTF
>.|TRBD1|TRBV7-9|TRBJ1-1
TGTGCCAGCAGCTTAGCCGCGGGACAGGGGACTGAAGCTTTCTTT
CASSLAAGQGTEAFF
>.|.|TRBV5-1|TRBJ1-4
TGCGCCAGCAGCTTACCTTCACCGGGATCGAATGAAAAACTGTTTTTT
CASSLPSPGSNEKLFF
>.|TRBD2|TRBV19|TRBJ2-3
TGTGCCAGTAGTACCCTGGGACTAGCGGGGCCAGATACGCAGTATTTT
CASSTLGLAGPDTQYF
>.|TRBD2|TRBV3-1/TRBV3-2|TRBJ2-5
TGTGCCAGCAGCCACCTAGCGGGAGGGCTAGAGACCCAGTACTTC
CASSHLAGGLETQYF
>.|.|TRBV27|TRBJ2-5
TGTGCCAGCAGTTTATCGTCCCGAGAGACCCAGTACTTC
CASSLSSRETQYF
>.|.|TRBV5-1|TRBJ2-3
TGCGCCAGCAGGGGAGCGCTTAGCACAGATACGCAGTATTTT
CASRGALSTDTQYF
>.|TRBD2|TRBV5-1|TRBJ2-1
TGCGCCAGCAGCTTGGAGCTAGCGGAATACAATGAGCAGTTCTTC
CASSLELAEYNEQFF
>.|.|TRBV28|TRBJ1-3
TGTGCCAGCAGTCAGCGGGGGGATAACTCTGGAAACACCATATATTTT
CASSQRGDNSGNTIYF
>.|.|TRBV2|TRBJ1-4
TGTGCCAGCAGTGTACAGGCGCCGGGTAAGGTCGGATTTTTT
CASSVQAPGKVGFF
>few|.|TRBV5-1|TRBJ2-7
TGCGCCAGCAGCTTGGGTGATAGCCAGCAGTACTTC
CASSLGDSQQYF
>.|TRBD1|TRBV28|TRBJ2-7
TGTGCCAGCAGTGGGGACAGGGACGAGCAGTACTTC
CASSGDRDEQYF
>.|.|TRBV12-3/TRBV12-4|TRBJ2-7
TGTGCCAGCAGTCCGCCGGGGTTCTTAGAGCAGTACTTC
CASSPPGFLEQYF
>.|TRBD2|TRBV10-2|TRBJ2-1
TGCGCCAGCAGGCCCGGACTAGCGGAGGGCAATGAGCAGTTCTTC
CASRPGLAEGNEQFF
>.|.|TRBV4-1|TRBJ1-1
TGCGCCAGCAGCCAAGTCGGGGACACTGAAGCTTTCTTT
CASSQVGDTEAFF
>.|.|TRBV10-3|TRBJ1-4
TGTGCCATCAGTGATGGGGGGGATGGTGAAAAACTGTTTTTT
CAISDGGDGEKLFF
>.|.|TRBV27|TRBJ1-1
TGTGCCAGCAGTCCTCGGACTGGGAAGGCTATGAACACTGAAGCTTTCTTT
CASSPRTGKAMNTEAFF
>.|.|TRBV2|TRBJ2-2
TGTGCCAGCGGCGGGGAGGGGGAGCTGTTTTTT
CASGGEGELFF
>once|.|TRBV4-2|TRBJ2-2
TGTGCCAGCAGCCAAGAAGGGCTAGCCACCGGGGAGCTGTTTTTT
CASSQEGLATGELFF
>.|TRBD2|TRBV24-1|TRBJ2-2
TGTGCCACCAGTGATTTGGGACTAGGGTCCGGGGAGCTGTTTTTT
CATSDLGLGSGELFF
>.|.|TRBV29-1|TRBJ2-1
TGCAGCGCCCGCCTAGGCTACAATGAGCAGTTCTTC
CSARLGYNEQFF
>once|TRBD1|TRBV7-9|TRBJ1-4
TGTGCCAGCAGCCGAGGACAGGGCCGTAATGAAAAACTGTTTTTT
CASSRGQGRNEKLFF
>.|.|TRBV30|TRBJ1-1
TGTGCCTGCCCTCGCCCCAGCCAGGGGGAAGCTTTCTTT
CACPRPSQGEAFF
>.|TRBD1|TRBV5-6|TRBJ1-2
TGTGCCAGCAGCGATCGACAGGGTATTTACTATGGCTACACCTTC
CASSDRQGIYYGYTF
>.|TRBD1|TRBV18|TRBJ2-5
TGTGCCAGCTCCCCCGGACAGGGACTAGAGACCCAGTACTTC
CASSPGQGLETQYF
>.|.|TRBV27|TRBJ1-4
TGTGCCAGCAGTCTAGATCGCCGGGGTTCCGCGGAAAAACTGTTTTTT
CASSLDRRGSAEKLFF
>.|.|TRBV28|TRBJ1-1
TGTGCCAGCACCGAGGCGGACAGTGAAGCTTTCTTT
CASTEADSEAFF
>.|.|TRBV18|TRBJ1-2
TGTGCCAGCTCACCATCCGGAGGGATCTATGGCTACACCTTC
CASSPSGGIYGYTF
>.|TRBD1|TRBV5-1|TRBJ1-3
TGCGCCAGCAGCTTGGCCGGGACAGGGGGCCTCTCTGGAAACACCATATATTTT
CASSLAGTGGLSGNTIYF
>.|TRBD2|TRBV27|TRBJ2-7
TGTGCCAGCAGTTTAAGCGGGGGTGTCGCCTACGAGCAGTACTTC
CASSLSGGVAYEQYF
>.|.|TRBV19|TRBJ2-6
TGTGCCAGTAGCCAAGGCCAGGGCTCTGGGGCCAACGTCCTGACTTTC
CASSQGQGSGANVLTF
>once|.|TRBV6-4|TRBJ2-1
TGTGCCAGCAGTGACTCGATGGTAGGGGACAATGAGCAGTTCTTC
CASSDSMVGDNEQFF
>.|TRBD2|TRBV29-1|TRBJ2-2
TGCAGCGGTGGACTAGCGGGAGCCGGGGAGCTGTTTTTT
CSGGLAGAGELFF
>.|TRBD2|TRBV28|TRBJ2-1
TGTGCCAGCAGTTTGCACGCGGGAGGTGCCTACAATGAGCAGTTCTTC
CASSLHAGGAYNEQFF
>.|TRBD1|TRBV9|TRBJ1-4
TGTGCCAGCAGCGTAGCTGGGGGCAGGGGGACTGAAAAACTGTTTTTT
CASSVAGGRGTEKLFF
>.|.|TRBV7-9|TRBJ1-1
TGTGCCAGCAGCTTAGGGTCAGGGCTGAACACTGAAGCTTTCTTT
CASSLGSGLNTEAFF
>.|TRBD1|TRBV11-2|TRBJ1-4
TGTGCCAGCAGCATCGACAGGGGAAGTGAAAAACTGTTTTTT
CASSIDRGSEKLFF
>.|TRBD1|TRBV19|TRBJ1-1
TGTGCCAGTAGTCGACGGGACAGGGGACGGAACACTGAAGCTTTCTTT
CASSRRDRGRNTEAFF
>.|TRBD1|TRBV24-1|TRBJ1-2
TGTGCCACCGGGGGACAGGGGGACAACTATGGCTACACCTTC
CATGGQGDNYGYTF
>.|TRBD1|TRBV7-3|TRBJ1-1
TGTGCCAGCAGCTTAGACAGGGGCACTGAAGCTTTCTTT
CASSLDRGTEAFF
>.|TRBD2|TRBV5-1|TRBJ2-1
TGCGCCAGCAGCTCGGGACTAGCGGGAGAGGAGCAGTTCTTC
CASSSGLAGEEQFF
>.|TRBD1|TRBV28|TRBJ1-4
TGTGCCAGCAGGCGACAGGGAGCAAATGAAAAACTGTTTTTT
CASRRQGANEKLFF
>.|.|TRBV2|TRBJ2-5
TGTGCCAGCCGATTAACGGGAGTAAGTGAGACCCAGTACTTC
CASRLTGVSETQYF
>.|.|TRBV28|TRBJ2-7
TGTGCCAGCAGTTTTATGCCCCTCTTCGGGAGAGGCCCTGTCGAGCAGTACTTC
CASSFMPLFGRGPVEQYF
>.|.|TRBV18|TRBJ1-2
TGTGCCAGCTCGCCCACAGACGGAGGAGGGTATGGCTACACCTTC
CASSPTDGGGYGYTF
>.|TRBD1|TRBV30|TRBJ1-2
TGTGCCTGGACAGAACAGGACAGGGATAACTATGGCTACACCTTC
CAWTEQDRDNYGYTF
>once|.|TRBV12-3/TRBV12-4|TRBJ1-3
TGTGCCAGCATCTGGAGCTCTGGAAACACCATATATTTT
CASIWSSGNTIYF
>.|.|TRBV5-1|TRBJ1-1
TGCGCCAGCAGCTTCTCACATGAGGCTTCCGCGGAAGCTTTCTTT
CASSFSHEASAEAFF
>.|.|TRBV28|TRBJ1-2
TGTGCCAGCAGTTTATTGGAAGGTCTAGGCGCTAACTATGGCTACACCTTC
CASSLLEGLGANYGYTF